This T cell receptor beta chain was documented in a study of beta chain features in type 1 diabetes. Overall study findings and caveats: Patients with type 1 diabetes carried fewer insertions and had more deletions at their VDJ junctions.

Germline lookup yields CDR1 SGDLS and CDR2 YYNGEE. This CDR3 has 14 amino acids. V was trimmed by 4 bases and J by 6 bases, leaving 16 bases between them. Staining for CD45RO/CCR7/CD25/CD127/CD95/CD27 allowed sorting of CD4+ naive, central memory, regulatory and stem cell-like memory cells. In the case of this clone: The antigen remains unidentified.

Of the isolated RNA, all was reverse transcribed, and so the sequenced material was expressed TCRB transcripts. Profiled with immunoSEQ multiplex PCR; TCRdb holds only in-frame clones, not every one. The sample records more than 300,000 clones, 6.5% to 10% being singletons. The sequence was obtained from a woman between 18 and 29 years old in good health. The rearrangement uses TRBV9 and TRBJ1-2, with D tentatively TRBD1 (5 bases). Sequencing was carried out using central memory CD4+ T cells from blood. The CDR3 loop reads CASSRDEGWHGYTF. Written as DNA, the CDR3 is TGTGCCAGCAGCCGAGACGAGGGGTGGCATGGCTACACCTTC.